The clone carrying this T cell receptor beta chain was seen only a few times. The target antigen is unknown. This specimen belongs to a study of T-cell reconstitution after alpha-beta-depleted transplantation in children. Points from the study as a whole: Certain patients had high TCRbeta diversity at day 60, and it came from recipient T cells and thymic progenitors that survived. Hyperexpanded clones declined; after one year, newly produced T cells mostly supplied diversity. Two months or so post-transplant, alpha-beta T cells reportedly derived from several hundred expanded graft clones.

Germline V gives CDR1 SQVTM, CDR2 ANQGSEA. The CDR3 spans 14 residues. V was shortened by 6 bases and J by 1 base, with 12 bases between the two germline ends. Unique molecular identifiers featured in how the TCRbeta library was prepared. TCRdb recomputed calls from the PCR reads with MiXCR, one row per CDR3 protein. There are around 450,000 distinct CDR3 sequences in the sample; about 10% occur only once, and 2% lies in the top ten. The origin of this receptor is a child aged 2 to 15 with inherited bone marrow failure, due to receive a stem cell transplant. This sample comprised PBMCs, obtained before TCRalphabeta/CD19-depleted stem cell transplant. The gene calls are TRBV29-1 and TRBJ2-2, with D perhaps TRBD2 (5 bases). In nucleotides, the CDR3 is TGCAGCGTGACTGTCGGGAAGAACACCGGGGAGCTGTTTTTT. Translation: CSVTVGKNTGELFF.